This T cell receptor (beta chain) was profiled in a study of T-cell reconstitution after alpha-beta-depleted transplantation in children. Unique molecular identifiers were used to barcode this TCRbeta library. TCRdb ran MiXCR on the PCR reads and lists one entry per CDR3 protein. The top ten hold approximately 2% of the sample, which has 500,000 to 650,000 distinct CDR3 sequences, 10% to 15% seen once. This clonotype occurred many times. Its cognate antigen is unknown. The CDR3 contains 15 residues. Trimming removed 3 bases at V and 5 bases at J, with 17 bases between. Per the germline V gene, CDR1 is MDHEN and CDR2 is SYDVKM. General study results and limits: A year post-transplant, T-cell counts and diversity derived mostly from newly produced T cells. Reported findings indicate that, about two months after transplant, alpha-beta T cells came from several hundred expanded clones, which were derived from non-depleted graft cells.

The chain uses TRBV28 and TRBJ2-7; TRBD2 is a possible D gene (5 bases). The receptor was isolated from a male patient younger than 18 who had a stem cell transplant for acute myeloid leukemia, so the T cells may come from the graft donor. The source was PBMCs, mostly from graft donor cells, collected 360 days after TCRalphabeta/CD19-depleted stem cell transplant. DNA for the CDR3: TGTGCCAGCAGTTTCTTCTGGGCTAGCCTAAACGAGCAGTACTTC. Protein: CASSFFWASLNEQYF.